This T cell receptor (beta chain) came from a study of shared clonotypes between healthy human individuals. The study's findings and limits: In a handful of donors, around 4.8% of naive CD4 clonotypes appeared in common. The diversity represented, both genetic and in exposure history, was limited by few donors.

As for this clone: Its specificity is unknown.

Several immunoSEQ plates received, in even portions, the genomic DNA of each subset. Some clones are missing from TCRdb's copy, which holds only in-frame ones; the method was immunoSEQ multiplex PCR. The sample lists 2 million to 2.5 million clones, approximately 94% occurring once. Germline values: CDR1 SGHTA, CDR2 FQGNSA. Trimming removed 0 bases at V and 5 bases at J, with 10 bases between. This CDR3 region has 15 residues. The chain couples TRBV7-2 to TRBJ2-2; no reliable D call. This receptor was taken from a man aged 18 to 35 in good health. Sequenced material: naive CD4+ T cells sorted from blood. The subset here: CD45RA+ positively selected. As DNA, the CDR3 is TGTGCCAGCAGCTTAGCCACAGCCTTAACCGGGGAGCTGTTTTTT. It translates to CASSLATALTGELFF.